Sequencing of this T cell receptor beta chain was carried out in a study of blood T cell repertoires in COVID-19. About the study: Sources were T cells, B-cell-depleted T cells, or PBMCs; the material itself was cDNA or gDNA.

Data came from immunoSEQ multiplex PCR; TCRdb stores just in-frame clones and leaves some out. The data show some 75,000 clones, over 80% seen once. The CDR3 length is 14 residues. The ends were cut back, 4 bases at V and 5 bases at J, with 12 bases in the middle. Germline V lookup: CDR1 SGHRS, CDR2 YFSETQ. In its sample, this clone was seen a few times. Patients of the Seattle cohort, enrolled during active infection, were followed longitudinally. The sequence was obtained from a man aged 50 to 60 with COVID-19, enrolled during active disease. The sample taken for sequencing was peripheral blood. The V gene is TRBV5-1, the J gene TRBJ2-2; TRBD1 might be the D (6 bases). The CDR3 bases are TGCGCCAGCAGCGTGACAGGAAGAACCGGGGAGCTGTTTTTT. Its protein product is CASSVTGRTGELFF. Based on the CDR3 plus reference TRBV5-1 and TRBJ2-2, the full variable domain is KAGVTQTPRYLIKTRGQQVTLSCSPISGHRSVSWYQQTPGQGLQFLFEYFSETQRNKGNFPGRFSGRQFSNSRSEMNVSTLELGDSALYLCASSVTGRTGELFFGEGSRLTVL.